This T cell receptor (beta chain) was identified in a study of Tregs in tolerant kidney transplant recipients. The nonmyeloablative bone marrow transplants came from related graft donors, with transient mixed chimerism. The protocol was immunoSEQ multiplex PCR, while the TCRdb copy is restricted to in-frame clones and leaves out a portion. The sample lists 80,000 or so clones, roughly nine tenths occurring once. CDR1 and CDR2 from the germline V gene are LNHDA and SQIVND (reference sequence). This CDR3 comprises 15 residues. Trimming at V came to 1 base and at J to 4 bases, leaving 7 bases not matched to a gene.

V usage is TRBV19 and J usage is TRBJ2-7; 7 bases are a match to TRBD2. This receptor was identified in a human patient who received a combined kidney and bone marrow transplant. Part of the T cell pool may stem from the graft donor. The sequenced sample was CD4+ T cells from blood (PBMCs), obtained 24 months after the transplant. CDR3 amino acids: CASSIGAGRGYEQYF. In DNA form, the CDR3 reads TGTGCCAGTAGTATAGGCGCAGGGAGGGGATACGAGCAGTACTTC.